Following are 14 T cell receptor beta chains from one sample sequenced in a study of blood T cell repertoires in COVID-19. Clones were read by immunoSEQ multiplex PCR, and TCRdb kept only the in-frame ones, dropping some. The sample gives some 150,000 clones, approximately 89% of which show up once; around 0.77% is in the top ten. Material: PBMCs or T cells enriched from blood (not recorded which). Receptors were obtained from a woman under 30 who had recovered from COVID-19.

This chain uses TRBV19 with TRBJ1-2; D is uncertain. The CDR3 extends over 13 amino acids. Trimming stripped 10 bases from V and 4 bases from J, with 16 bases between. Germline V gene sequence: CDR1 LNHDA, CDR2 SQIVND (reference sequence). CDR3 bases: TGTGCCACCCAAGAAACACGTGCCTATGGCTACACCTTC. Translating it yields CATQETRAYGYTF.

The chain is built from TRBV5-5 and TRBJ1-3; tentatively, D is TRBD1 (5 bases). Trimming cost V 6 bases and J 2 bases, with 12 bases left between them. Germline CDR1 is SGHKS and CDR2 is YYEKEE (reference sequence). The CDR3 extends over 14 amino acids. This CDR3 reads CASIPGPTGNTIYF. The CDR3 DNA is TGTGCCAGCATCCCAGGGCCAACTGGAAACACCATATATTTT.

The genes are TRBV19 and TRBJ2-3; tentative D call: TRBD1 (6 bases). Trimming stripped 4 bases from V and 6 bases from J, with 14 bases between. CDR3 length: 14 amino acids. Germline V gene lookup returns CDR1 LNHDA and CDR2 SQIVND (reference sequence). CDR3 in DNA: TGTGCCAGTAGTACCAACAGGGACGGGGATACGCAGTATTTT. As protein: CASSTNRDGDTQYF.

This clone appeared a single time. The chain couples TRBV5-1 to TRBJ1-2; perhaps TRBD1 as D (6 bases). CDR1 and CDR2 (germline): SGHRS, YFSETQ. Deletions cut 2 bases from V and 0 bases from J, with 11 bases between. CDR3 length equals 15 residues. CDR3 loop: CASSFDGQPNYGYTF. The CDR3 DNA follows: TGCGCCAGCAGCTTCGATGGACAGCCTAACTATGGCTACACCTTC.

The rearrangement links TRBV4-1 to TRBJ2-1, with D perhaps matching TRBD2 (5 bases). The V end was cut by 4 bases, the J end by 10 bases, with 17 bases between. Germline-derived CDR1 and CDR2 are MGHRA and YSYEKL. This CDR3 region has 14 residues. CDR3 coding DNA: TGCGCCAGCAGCCCCTGGGGAGCACTAGGGGAGCAGTTCTTC. Residues: CASSPWGALGEQFF.

This clone was seen just once. The chain carries TRBV28 and TRBJ1-2, with 9 bases that match TRBD1. Germline values: CDR1 MDHEN, CDR2 SYDVKM. V shed 6 bases, J shed 2 bases, and the junction held 10 bases outside the gene matches. The CDR3 totals 16 residues. The CDR3 sequence is CASRPGDRVANYGYTF. DNA of the CDR3: TGTGCCAGCAGGCCAGGGGACAGGGTCGCAAACTATGGCTACACCTTC.

V and J are TRBV7-9 and TRBJ1-6, with a weak D call TRBD1 (5 bases). Germline V gene sequence: CDR1 SEHNR, CDR2 FQNEAQ (reference sequence). The CDR3 is 15 amino acids. V lost 2 bases, J lost 8 bases, and 13 bases lay in between. The CDR3 reads CASSLWTKRDSPLHF. CDR3 bases: TGTGCCAGCAGCTTATGGACAAAAAGGGATTCACCCCTCCACTTT.

V usage is TRBV5-4 and J usage is TRBJ2-2; TRBD2 is a possible D gene (5 bases). Germline loops: CDR1 SGHNT, CDR2 YYREEE (reference sequence). V lost 4 bases to trimming and J lost 0 bases, with 19 bases between them. CDR3 length equals 18 residues. This chain's CDR3 is CASSPPVEGKANTGELFF. The CDR3 DNA is TGTGCCAGCAGCCCGCCTGTTGAGGGAAAAGCGAACACCGGGGAGCTGTTTTTT.

Only one count was recorded for this clone. The chain couples TRBV6-1 to TRBJ2-7, with D tentatively TRBD1 (5 bases). Germline V gene sequence: CDR1 MNHNS, CDR2 SASEGT. V was trimmed by 1 base and J by 0 bases, leaving 10 bases between them. The CDR3 runs to 15 residues. CDR3 coding DNA: TGTGCCAGCAGTGAAGGGCAGGGCCACTCCTACGAGCAGTACTTC. Amino acids: CASSEGQGHSYEQYF.

This rearrangement joins TRBV9 to TRBJ2-3; no definite D call. This CDR3 has 15 residues. In germline, CDR1 is SGDLS, CDR2 YYNGEE. V shed 6 bases and J shed 1 base, with 15 bases lying between them. The CDR3 DNA is TGTGCCAGCACCGACTCCCCGGGTGGCACAGATACGCAGTATTTT. Protein sequence: CASTDSPGGTDTQYF.

The chain recombines TRBV7-9 with TRBJ1-1; unclear D gene. This CDR3 has 17 residues. V lost 1 base and J lost 6, with 21 bases in between. The germline V gene encodes CDR1 SEHNR and CDR2 FQNEAQ (reference sequence). CDR3 region: CASSLDLRTLWESEAFF. The DNA for the CDR3 is TGTGCCAGCAGCTTAGATCTCCGTACCCTATGGGAGTCTGAAGCTTTCTTT.

This sequence joins TRBV28 and TRBJ1-1; perhaps TRBD1 as D (5 bases). The V gene's germline CDR1 is MDHEN and CDR2 SYDVKM. The germline V and J ends were trimmed by 1 base and 5 bases, with 8 bases remaining between them. This CDR3 has 13 residues. CDR3 loop: CASSLLGGTEAFF. CDR3 nucleotides: TGTGCCAGCAGTTTATTGGGGGGAACTGAAGCTTTCTTT.

This chain uses TRBV29-1 with TRBJ2-7; 7 bases agree with TRBD1. Germline loops: CDR1 SQVTM, CDR2 ANQGSEA. CDR3 length: 11 amino acids. V dropped 7 bases and J dropped 4; count of bases not matched to a gene: 4. The CDR3 here is CSAGGPYEQYF. The DNA of the CDR3 is TGCAGCGCAGGGGGTCCGTACGAGCAGTACTTC.

The rearrangement links TRBV18 to TRBJ2-5; 12 bases align to TRBD2. Germline CDR1 reads KGHSH; CDR2 reads LQKENI. After removal of 3 bases from V and 1 base from J, the junction contained 3 bases not matched to a gene. The CDR3 is 16 residues long. The CDR3 DNA follows: TGTGCCAGCTCACCCAGACTAGCGGGAGCCCAAGAGACCCAGTACTTC. Protein: CASSPRLAGAQETQYF.